This paragraph covers one TCR beta chain sequence. CDR1 and CDR2 (germline): GTSNPN, SVGIG (reference sequence). The V and J ends lost 0 bases and 5 bases respectively, with 10 bases between them. The CDR3 extends over 13 amino acids. The record originates from a study of cytotoxic CD8 clonotypes in ibrutinib-treated CLL. Study in general: Among responders, roughly 25 were partial and 2 complete; after median approximately 6 years, 14 stayed remitted and some twelve progressed.

TCRdb's copy holds only in-frame clones and misses some; the assay was immunoSEQ multiplex PCR. The sample includes tens of thousands of clones, approximately 74% of them seen just once. This sequence was found in a human donor with chronic lymphocytic leukemia. J is TRBJ2-5 and V is TRBV30; D gene unclear. The sequences come from PBMCs, collected after 12 months of ibrutinib treatment. The CDR3 DNA reads as TGTGCCTGGAGTGTAAACGGTGGGGAGACCCAGTACTTC. Its translation: CAWSVNGGETQYF.